This paragraph reports one T cell receptor (beta chain). Its antigen is undetermined. Indicated treatment: roughly 10-day PBMC culture with coronavirus spike peptide pools or control peptides (ViraFEST assay). The Oncomine TCR Beta short-read assay was applied to DNA of cultured CD4+ T cells. In TCRdb, the PCR reads were re-called with MiXCR into one record per CDR3 protein. The sample yields 20,000 to 30,000 distinct CDR3 sequences, roughly 64% seen once. The sample originates from a study of vaccination and CD4 T cells after COVID-19. Study in general: Collection of post-vaccine samples followed dose two by a median around 72 days, spanning a range of 14 to 241. The control cultures got either a CEFX pool, an HIV-1 Nef pool, or no peptide at all. The peptides that stimulated the cells were overlapping spike peptides from SARS-CoV-2, HCoV-NL63, HCoV-OC43 and HCoV-229E.

The TCR originated in a human donor who had recovered from COVID-19. The source material was CD4+ T cells from blood, cultured in vitro.

CDR3 sequence (DNA): TGTGCCAGCAGCTTGCTAGGACTAGCGGGAAAGTACCAAGAGACCCAGTACTTC. Amino acids: CASSLLGLAGKYQETQYF. The chain is built from TRBV5-4 and TRBJ2-5, with TRBD2 matching 12 bases. The V segment lost 1 base and the J segment 0 bases; nucleotides outside the gene matches: 7. The CDR3 runs to 18 residues. Looked up from germline, CDR1 is SGHNT and CDR2 is YYREEE (reference sequence).